A selection of T cell receptor beta chains follows, all from one sample in a study of blood T cell repertoires in COVID-19. Sequencing used immunoSEQ multiplex PCR; TCRdb keeps in-frame clones, though not all of them. The sample has some 400,000 clones, roughly 80% seen once. Specimen: peripheral blood. Every receptor here comes from a human donor with acute or convalescent COVID-19. The donor label of this sample is uncertain. The CDR3 runs from the conserved cysteine through the conserved F or W. The D gene is left open where the match is weak. The size field is filled for only some rows; it gives once, few, many or a size class.

len: 18; abundance: few; d_gene: TRBD1; v_gene: TRBV5-1; j_gene: TRBJ2-1; CDR3nt: TGCGCCAGCAGCTTGGAGGGACAGGGTCCCCCCCTATACAATGAGCAGTTCTTC; CDR3aa: CASSLEGQGPPLYNEQFF
len: 16; abundance: -; d_gene: -; v_gene: TRBV2; j_gene: TRBJ1-1; CDR3nt: TGTGCCAGCAGTGGTGGCTGGGGGGTCTCGAACACTGAAGCTTTCTTT; CDR3aa: CASSGGWGVSNTEAFF
len: 15; abundance: many; d_gene: TRBD1; v_gene: TRBV6-5; j_gene: TRBJ2-1; CDR3nt: TGTGCCAGCGGGGACCGGGACAGGGGTCACAATGAGCAGTTCTTC; CDR3aa: CASGDRDRGHNEQFF
len: 16; abundance: -; d_gene: TRBD2; v_gene: TRBV4-1; j_gene: TRBJ2-3; CDR3nt: TGCGCCAGCAGCAGACGTAGCGGGGGGGCCATAGATACGCAGTATTTT; CDR3aa: CASSRRSGGAIDTQYF
len: 13; abundance: -; d_gene: -; v_gene: TRBV19; j_gene: TRBJ2-5; CDR3nt: TGTGCCAGTAGTATAGACAGGTGGGAGACCCAGTACTTC; CDR3aa: CASSIDRWETQYF
len: 14; abundance: -; d_gene: TRBD1; v_gene: TRBV19; j_gene: TRBJ1-1; CDR3nt: TGTGCCAGTAGCAGGGACAGGGGGTGGACTGAAGCTTTCTTT; CDR3aa: CASSRDRGWTEAFF
len: 15; abundance: -; d_gene: TRBD2; v_gene: TRBV7-6; j_gene: TRBJ2-7; CDR3nt: TGTGCCAGCAGCTTAACTAGCGGGAGCATCGACGAGCAGTACTTC; CDR3aa: CASSLTSGSIDEQYF
len: 16; abundance: -; d_gene: -; v_gene: TRBV21-1; j_gene: TRBJ2-3; CDR3nt: TGTGCCAGCAGCAGATATAGCGGGAGGCCCACAGATACGCAGTATTTT; CDR3aa: CASSRYSGRPTDTQYF
len: 13; abundance: -; d_gene: TRBD1; v_gene: TRBV29-1; j_gene: TRBJ1-2; CDR3nt: TGCAGCGTTGTGCCCAGGGGGCCCTATGGCTACACCTTC; CDR3aa: CSVVPRGPYGYTF
len: 16; abundance: -; d_gene: -; v_gene: TRBV7-9; j_gene: TRBJ1-4; CDR3nt: TGTGCCAGCAGCCCCGGGGGGGCCCGGGATTCTGCAAAACTGTTTTTT; CDR3aa: CASSPGGARDSAKLFF
len: 11; abundance: -; d_gene: TRBD2; v_gene: TRBV9; j_gene: TRBJ2-1; CDR3nt: TGTGCCAGCAGCGGGGGAGGGGAGCAGTTCTTC; CDR3aa: CASSGGGEQFF
len: 15; abundance: few; d_gene: -; v_gene: TRBV7-2; j_gene: TRBJ2-5; CDR3nt: TGTGCCAGCAGGACGAACTACGGTTGGCGAGAGACCCAGTACTTC; CDR3aa: CASRTNYGWRETQYF
len: 16; abundance: -; d_gene: -; v_gene: TRBV5-5; j_gene: TRBJ1-2; CDR3nt: TGTGCCAGCAGCGCCGGTGGGACTTTAGCTAACTATGGCTACACCTTC; CDR3aa: CASSAGGTLANYGYTF
len: 14; abundance: -; d_gene: -; v_gene: TRBV6-6; j_gene: TRBJ1-3; CDR3nt: TGTGCCAGTGCCCGACAGGTCTCTGGAAACACCATATATTTT; CDR3aa: CASARQVSGNTIYF
len: 13; abundance: once; d_gene: -; v_gene: TRBV30; j_gene: TRBJ1-1; CDR3nt: TGTGCCTTCGGGAGGGGCATGAACACTGAAGCTTTCTTT; CDR3aa: CAFGRGMNTEAFF
len: 15; abundance: -; d_gene: -; v_gene: TRBV6-6; j_gene: TRBJ1-2; CDR3nt: TGTGCCAGCAGTTACGCCCCGCAGGGCATCTATGGCTACACCTTC; CDR3aa: CASSYAPQGIYGYTF
len: 21; abundance: few; d_gene: TRBD2; v_gene: TRBV5-1; j_gene: TRBJ2-1; CDR3nt: TGCGCCAGCAGCTTTTCCACCCTCTCAATAGCGGGAGAGTCGGGGGCGGATGAGCAGTTCTTC; CDR3aa: CASSFSTLSIAGESGADEQFF
len: 15; abundance: -; d_gene: TRBD1; v_gene: TRBV29-1; j_gene: TRBJ2-1; CDR3nt: TGCAGCGCCACCGAGACAGGGGGTTTTTACAATGAGCAGTTCTTC; CDR3aa: CSATETGGFYNEQFF
len: 13; abundance: -; d_gene: -; v_gene: TRBV12-3/TRBV12-4; j_gene: TRBJ1-2; CDR3nt: TGTGCCAGCACCAGGGACCGCGGGGATGGCTACACCTTC; CDR3aa: CASTRDRGDGYTF
len: 13; abundance: -; d_gene: -; v_gene: TRBV7-9; j_gene: TRBJ1-2; CDR3nt: TGTGCCAGCAGCTTAGACAGGGCAGCTGGCTACACCTTC; CDR3aa: CASSLDRAAGYTF
len: 14; abundance: -; d_gene: -; v_gene: TRBV10-2; j_gene: TRBJ1-5; CDR3nt: TGCGCCAGCAGTGACCAGTATAGCAATCAGCCCCAGCATTTT; CDR3aa: CASSDQYSNQPQHF
len: 14; abundance: -; d_gene: TRBD1; v_gene: TRBV6-1; j_gene: TRBJ2-1; CDR3nt: TGTGCCAGCAGTGAAGCCCGGGGACAGGAGGGGCAGTTCTTC; CDR3aa: CASSEARGQEGQFF
len: 16; abundance: -; d_gene: -; v_gene: TRBV7-9; j_gene: TRBJ1-2; CDR3nt: TGTGCCAGCAGCTCCGTACTACTGACAGTACTGAATGGCTACACCTTC; CDR3aa: CASSSVLLTVLNGYTF
len: 14; abundance: -; d_gene: -; v_gene: TRBV28; j_gene: TRBJ1-2; CDR3nt: TGTGCCAGCAGTTTGCCAGGGGCCCTCTATGGCTACACCTTC; CDR3aa: CASSLPGALYGYTF
len: 15; abundance: -; d_gene: -; v_gene: TRBV19; j_gene: TRBJ2-2; CDR3nt: TGTGCCAGTAGTATCAGTCAGGGAAACACCGGGGAGCTGTTTTTT; CDR3aa: CASSISQGNTGELFF
len: 13; abundance: -; d_gene: -; v_gene: TRBV12-3/TRBV12-4; j_gene: TRBJ2-5; CDR3nt: TGTGCCAGCAGTTTAAATAGTCCGCGGACCCAGTACTTC; CDR3aa: CASSLNSPRTQYF
len: 15; abundance: -; d_gene: -; v_gene: TRBV7-6; j_gene: TRBJ1-1; CDR3nt: TGTGCCAGCAGCTCCTGGACGACAGCGAACACTGAAGCTTTCTTT; CDR3aa: CASSSWTTANTEAFF
len: 14; abundance: once; d_gene: -; v_gene: TRBV30; j_gene: TRBJ1-4; CDR3nt: TGTGCCTGGAGTGAGGGGATTCTTGATGAAAAACTGTTTTTT; CDR3aa: CAWSEGILDEKLFF
len: 14; abundance: -; d_gene: -; v_gene: TRBV30; j_gene: TRBJ1-6; CDR3nt: TGTGCCTGGAGCGCCCGAGCAGGACGGGGGAGTCTCCACTTT; CDR3aa: CAWSARAGRGSLHF
len: 15; abundance: -; d_gene: TRBD2; v_gene: TRBV10-2; j_gene: TRBJ2-2; CDR3nt: TGCGCCAGCAGGCCGGTAGCGGGGGGCACCGGGGAGCTGTTTTTT; CDR3aa: CASRPVAGGTGELFF
len: 15; abundance: -; d_gene: TRBD1; v_gene: TRBV2; j_gene: TRBJ1-1; CDR3nt: TGTGCCAGCAGTGTCCAGGGGGCGCCGGGACAACGAGCTTTCTTT; CDR3aa: CASSVQGAPGQRAFF
len: 14; abundance: -; d_gene: -; v_gene: TRBV3-1/TRBV3-2; j_gene: TRBJ2-2; CDR3nt: TGTGCCAGCAGCAAGGGGACACTCACCGGGGAGCTGTTTTTT; CDR3aa: CASSKGTLTGELFF
len: 13; abundance: -; d_gene: -; v_gene: TRBV18; j_gene: TRBJ1-4; CDR3nt: TGTGCCAGCTCAGCCGGACAGAGTGAAAAACTGTTTTTT; CDR3aa: CASSAGQSEKLFF
len: 13; abundance: -; d_gene: -; v_gene: TRBV19; j_gene: TRBJ2-1; CDR3nt: TGTGCCAGTAGTATAACCAGGGTCAATGAGCAGTTCTTC; CDR3aa: CASSITRVNEQFF
len: 14; abundance: -; d_gene: TRBD2; v_gene: TRBV28; j_gene: TRBJ2-5; CDR3nt: TGTGCCAGCAGCTTACTAGCGGGGCAAGAGACCCAGTACTTC; CDR3aa: CASSLLAGQETQYF
len: 14; abundance: -; d_gene: -; v_gene: TRBV12-5; j_gene: TRBJ1-2; CDR3nt: TGTGCTAGTGGTTCTCACACAGGGTCCTATGGCTACACCTTC; CDR3aa: CASGSHTGSYGYTF
len: 13; abundance: -; d_gene: -; v_gene: TRBV27; j_gene: TRBJ1-1; CDR3nt: TGTGCCAGCAGTTTACACATGAACACTGAAGCTTTCTTT; CDR3aa: CASSLHMNTEAFF
len: 14; abundance: -; d_gene: TRBD1; v_gene: TRBV5-4; j_gene: TRBJ1-1; CDR3nt: TGTGCCAGCAGCTTGGACAGGGGTTTTACTGAAGCTTTCTTT; CDR3aa: CASSLDRGFTEAFF
len: 15; abundance: -; d_gene: TRBD1; v_gene: TRBV19; j_gene: TRBJ2-2; CDR3nt: TGTGCCAGTAGACGGACAGGGGCGGGCACCGGGGAGCTGTTTTTT; CDR3aa: CASRRTGAGTGELFF
len: 16; abundance: -; d_gene: TRBD2; v_gene: TRBV11-2; j_gene: TRBJ2-3; CDR3nt: TGTGCCAGCAGCTTAGCGCCAGCGGGAGGCACAGATACGCAGTATTTT; CDR3aa: CASSLAPAGGTDTQYF
len: 15; abundance: -; d_gene: TRBD1; v_gene: TRBV5-1; j_gene: TRBJ1-5; CDR3nt: TGCGCCAGCAGCCTAACGACAGGGGGAGGACAGCCCCAGCATTTT; CDR3aa: CASSLTTGGGQPQHF
len: 16; abundance: -; d_gene: -; v_gene: TRBV19; j_gene: TRBJ1-2; CDR3nt: TGTGCCAGTAGTATGAGGGAAGGCAGGTCGTACTATGGCTACACCTTC; CDR3aa: CASSMREGRSYYGYTF
len: 15; abundance: once; d_gene: TRBD1; v_gene: TRBV5-1; j_gene: TRBJ1-1; CDR3nt: TGCGCCAGCAGCTTCCTCGGACAGGGAGTAACGGAAGCTTTCTTT; CDR3aa: CASSFLGQGVTEAFF
len: 15; abundance: -; d_gene: TRBD1; v_gene: TRBV27; j_gene: TRBJ1-5; CDR3nt: TGTGCCAGCAGTTCTCGGACAGGGGGCAATAGGCCCCAGCATTTT; CDR3aa: CASSSRTGGNRPQHF
len: 10; abundance: -; d_gene: -; v_gene: TRBV2; j_gene: TRBJ1-1; CDR3nt: TGTTCTACAGGGAACACTGAAGCTTTCTTT; CDR3aa: CSTGNTEAFF
len: 16; abundance: once; d_gene: -; v_gene: TRBV3-1/TRBV3-2; j_gene: TRBJ1-5; CDR3nt: TGTGCCAGCAGCCAAGATAACAGGGCCCTCAATCAGCCCCAGCATTTT; CDR3aa: CASSQDNRALNQPQHF
len: 14; abundance: -; d_gene: TRBD1; v_gene: TRBV6-5; j_gene: TRBJ1-4; CDR3nt: TGTGCCAGCCGACAGGGGATACCTAATGAAAAACTGTTTTTT; CDR3aa: CASRQGIPNEKLFF
len: 15; abundance: -; d_gene: -; v_gene: TRBV19; j_gene: TRBJ1-2; CDR3nt: TGTGCCAGTAGCTCGACTACTCGACTTTTCTATGGCTACACCTTC; CDR3aa: CASSSTTRLFYGYTF
len: 15; abundance: -; d_gene: TRBD2; v_gene: TRBV5-1; j_gene: TRBJ2-1; CDR3nt: TGCGCCAGCAGCTATCTAGCGGGAGGTTTGAATGAGCAGTTCTTC; CDR3aa: CASSYLAGGLNEQFF
len: 16; abundance: -; d_gene: -; v_gene: TRBV12-1; j_gene: TRBJ2-1; CDR3nt: TGTGCCAGCAGCTGTTTAGCGGGATGCTCCTACAATGAGCAGTTCTTC; CDR3aa: CASSCLAGCSYNEQFF
len: 14; abundance: -; d_gene: -; v_gene: TRBV7-9; j_gene: TRBJ1-2; CDR3nt: TGTGCCAGCAGCTTTTTCGGGAGTAACTATGGCTACACCTTC; CDR3aa: CASSFFGSNYGYTF
len: 15; abundance: -; d_gene: TRBD2; v_gene: TRBV7-9; j_gene: TRBJ2-2; CDR3nt: TGTGCCAGCAGAAATAGCGGGGGGAACACCGGGGAGCTGTTTTTT; CDR3aa: CASRNSGGNTGELFF
len: 17; abundance: -; d_gene: -; v_gene: TRBV28; j_gene: TRBJ1-2; CDR3nt: TGTGCCAGCAGTTCCGAAAAAGGAGATTCAGCTAACTATGGCTACACCTTC; CDR3aa: CASSSEKGDSANYGYTF
len: 15; abundance: -; d_gene: -; v_gene: TRBV3-1/TRBV3-2; j_gene: TRBJ2-7; CDR3nt: TGTGCCAGCAGCCAAGAGTTTTTCCCTTTCTCCGAGCAGTACTTC; CDR3aa: CASSQEFFPFSEQYF